Reported below is one TCR beta chain. Its matching antigen is unknown. TCRdb's table, derived via immunoSEQ multiplex PCR, lists solely in-frame clones and lacks some. The sample carries some 120,000 clones, around 89% recorded once. The CDR3 is 16 residues long. Germline CDR1 SGHRS, CDR2 YFSETQ. V was cut by 4 bases and J by 3 bases, with 19 bases left in between. The record originates from a study of T cell responses to AZD1222 COVID-19 vaccine. Whole-study results and caveats: Vaccine-associated CD4 TCRs spanned spike, dominant at 160-218 and 743-854. Spike-specific TCR repertoires showed rising breadth and depth after two AZD1222 doses. A mostly white British donor set with more females was recruited, and clonal diversity was possibly underestimated.

The V and J genes are TRBV5-1 and TRBJ1-1; TRBD1 is a possible D gene (5 bases). The specimen comprised peripheral blood, sampled on day 0 of MenACWY control vaccination. The receptor was derived from an adult in good health. The CDR3 here is CASSPQVIGIDTEAFF. In nucleotides, the CDR3 is TGCGCCAGCAGCCCACAGGTTATAGGGATCGACACTGAAGCTTTCTTT.